A selection of T cell receptor beta chains follows, all from one sample in a study of blood T cell repertoires in COVID-19. Data came from immunoSEQ multiplex PCR; TCRdb stores just in-frame clones and leaves some out. Of roughly 330,000 clones listed, 89% are singletons. The sample comprised peripheral blood. The receptor source for this set is a man aged 18 to 30 who had recovered from COVID-19. Both conserved end residues are part of each CDR3. The D gene is left open where the match is weak. Clone size is not always given. Where it is, it says once, few, many or a class for expanded clones.

TRBV7-9	TRBJ2-4	.	.	TGTGCCAGCAGCGCATCGCGGGACATTCAGTACTTC	CASSASRDIQYF
TRBV15	TRBJ2-7	once	TRBD2	TGTGCCACCAGCCCCGGAGGGAGGGCCTACGAGCAGTACTTC	CATSPGGRAYEQYF
TRBV15	TRBJ1-6	.	.	TGTGCCACCAGCCTTCCTAATTCACCCCTCCACTTT	CATSLPNSPLHF
TRBV27	TRBJ1-5	.	.	TGTGCCAGCATGCAGGGGACCAATCAGCCCCAGCATTTT	CASMQGTNQPQHF
TRBV18	TRBJ2-7	.	TRBD1	TGTGCCAGCTCAGCGCCGGGACAGGGGGCGAGGGAGCAGTACTTC	CASSAPGQGAREQYF
TRBV4-2	TRBJ2-1	.	TRBD2	TGTGCCAGCAGCCAAGATGTAAGCGGGGGGGCAAATGAGCAGTTCTTC	CASSQDVSGGANEQFF
TRBV6-5	TRBJ1-2	.	TRBD1	TGTGCCAGCAGTTACTCGGGACAGAAAAACTATGGCTACACCTTC	CASSYSGQKNYGYTF
TRBV5-1	TRBJ2-1	.	TRBD2	TGCGCCAGCAGCAGGAGCGGGGCCAACAATGAGCAGTTCTTC	CASSRSGANNEQFF
TRBV10-1	TRBJ2-3	once	.	TGCGCCAGCAGCCCTTGGCGGGAAAGCACAGATACGCAGTATTTT	CASSPWRESTDTQYF
TRBV6-2/TRBV6-3	TRBJ2-3	.	TRBD2	TGTGCCAGCAGTCAGACTAGCGGGGGGACGCGAACTAGCACAGATACGCAGTATTTT	CASSQTSGGTRTSTDTQYF
TRBV7-2	TRBJ1-2	.	TRBD1	TGTGCCAGCAGCTTGGGGGGGACAGGGCTGTATGGCTACACCTTC	CASSLGGTGLYGYTF
TRBV10-1	TRBJ1-1	.	.	TGCGCCAGCAGTGAGTGGACAGAAATGAACACTGAAGCTTTCTTT	CASSEWTEMNTEAFF
TRBV5-1	TRBJ2-3	.	TRBD2	TGCGCCAGCAGCCTGACGGGCCTAGCGGGTGCCGATACGCAGTATTTT	CASSLTGLAGADTQYF
TRBV19	TRBJ1-1	.	.	TGTGCCAGTAGTATGCTCAATCTCTATCAAAACACTGAAGCTTTCTTT	CASSMLNLYQNTEAFF
TRBV10-1	TRBJ2-1	.	TRBD2	TGCGCCAGCAGTGAGAAAAGGGGACTAGCGGGGTCCTACAATGAGCAGTTCTTC	CASSEKRGLAGSYNEQFF
TRBV19	TRBJ1-2	.	TRBD1	TGTGCCAGTAGTACAAAACAGGGGGCGAACGGCTACACCTTC	CASSTKQGANGYTF
TRBV2	TRBJ1-1	.	.	TGTGCCAGCAGTCCCCACAGCCCTGAAGCTTTCTTT	CASSPHSPEAFF
TRBV6-2/TRBV6-3	TRBJ2-7	.	TRBD2	TGTGCCAGCAGTGGAACACTAGCGGGGGCGCTCTACGAGCAGTACTTC	CASSGTLAGALYEQYF
TRBV5-5	TRBJ1-2	.	.	TGTGCCAGCAGCTTGAGACAGCACTATGGCTACACCTTC	CASSLRQHYGYTF
TRBV6-5	TRBJ1-1	.	.	TGTGCCAGCAGTTACCTCCGGGGTTCGGGGTCCACTGAAGCTTTCTTT	CASSYLRGSGSTEAFF
TRBV5-1	TRBJ2-3	once	TRBD2	TGCGCCAGCAGCTTGGCCAGCGGGGGACGAGATACGCAGTATTTT	CASSLASGGRDTQYF
TRBV6-1	TRBJ2-1	.	.	TGTGCCAGCAGTGCCCGGACAGGCAACCCCGGGACTAGGAACTACAATGAGCAGTTCTTC	CASSARTGNPGTRNYNEQFF
TRBV6-5	TRBJ2-3	.	.	TGTGCCAGCAGCCTCAGGGTTAGTACAGATACGCAGTATTTT	CASSLRVSTDTQYF
TRBV5-1	TRBJ2-7	.	TRBD1	TGCGCCAGCAGCTCACCGGGACAGGGGTTCCACGAGCAGTACTTC	CASSSPGQGFHEQYF
TRBV4-1	TRBJ2-1	.	.	TGCGCCAGCAGCCAAGATTTCTCCGGAGTGGAGCAGTTCTTC	CASSQDFSGVEQFF
TRBV7-9	TRBJ1-5	.	TRBD1	TGTGCCAGCAGCTTAGGGACAGGGGAAAATCAGCCCCAGCATTTT	CASSLGTGENQPQHF
TRBV5-1	TRBJ2-7	.	.	TGCGCCAGCAGCCTCCTAGCGAGTTCCTACGAGCAGTACTTC	CASSLLASSYEQYF
TRBV7-8	TRBJ2-3	once	.	TGTGCCAGCAGCTTAGCAGTAGTCCCTAGCACAGATACGCAGTATTTT	CASSLAVVPSTDTQYF
TRBV10-3	TRBJ2-3	.	.	TGTGCCATCAGTGGTCAGGAACCCACAGATACGCAGTATTTT	CAISGQEPTDTQYF